These T cell receptor beta chains were read from a single sample in a study of CD8+CD57+ T cells in acquired aplastic anemia. Each CDR3 protein is one row after TCRdb ran MiXCR on the reads. The data contain about 110,000 distinct CDR3 sequences, approximately 48% of them singletons. Sequencing was done on a sample of sorted CD4+, CD8+, or CD8+CD57+ T cells (not recorded which) from PBMCs. The receptors originated from a human donor in good health, serving as a control. CDR3s include the opening cysteine and the closing phenylalanine or tryptophan. Each record gives: J gene, clone size, V gene, D gene, CDR3 length, CDR3 protein, CDR3 DNA. D genes are given only for firm matches. A clone size is listed for some rows: how often the clone was seen (once, few, many), or a class if it is expanded.

TRBJ2-7 | . | TRBV2 | . | 11 | CASAPIAEQYF | TGTGCCAGCGCCCCCATTGCCGAGCAGTACTTC
TRBJ2-1 | many | TRBV6-1 | . | 17 | CASSRYLRDAPSNEQFF | TGTGCCAGCAGTCGGTATCTTAGGGACGCCCCGAGCAATGAGCAGTTCTTC
TRBJ2-7 | many | TRBV27 | . | 15 | CASRNAQDELLEQYF | TGTGCCAGCCGAAACGCCCAGGACGAGCTGCTCGAGCAGTACTTC
TRBJ1-2 | . | TRBV19 | TRBD1 | 15 | CASSTTGTGFYGYTF | TGTGCCAGTAGTACCACCGGGACAGGGTTCTATGGCTACACCTTC
TRBJ2-1 | many | TRBV11-1 | TRBD1 | 15 | CASSSATGAYNEQFF | TGTGCCAGCAGCTCCGCGACAGGGGCCTACAATGAGCAGTTCTTC
TRBJ2-5 | . | TRBV15 | TRBD2 | 16 | CATGYPGSSGGETQYF | TGTGCCACCGGCTACCCCGGGTCTAGCGGGGGTGAGACCCAGTACTTC
TRBJ1-5 | many | TRBV2 | . | 16 | CASSEAGKGSGQPQHF | TGTGCCAGCAGTGAAGCCGGCAAGGGCTCGGGTCAGCCCCAGCATTTT
TRBJ1-1 | once | TRBV4-3 | TRBD1 | 15 | CASSPGTGPNTEALF | TGCGCCAGCAGCCCCGGGACAGGGCCAAACACTGAAGCTCTCTTT
TRBJ2-7 | . | TRBV20-1 | . | 13 | CSAPIPPTYEQYF | TGCAGTGCCCCGATACCACCAACCTACGAGCAGTACTTC
TRBJ2-7 | . | TRBV29-1 | TRBD1 | 13 | CSGSGTGPYEQYF | TGCAGCGGATCCGGGACAGGGCCCTACGAGCAGTACTTC
TRBJ2-1 | few | TRBV20-1 | . | 11 | CSATRDNEQFF | TGCAGTGCTACCAGAGACAATGAGCAGTTCTTC
TRBJ2-7 | once | TRBV15 | . | 13 | CATSTGTSYEQYF | TGTGCCACCAGCACGGGGACCTCCTACGAGCAGTACTTC
TRBJ2-3 | many | TRBV19 | TRBD2 | 15 | CASSKLAGGTDTQYF | TGTGCCAGTAGTAAACTAGCGGGGGGAACAGATACGCAGTATTTT
TRBJ2-7 | . | TRBV4-1 | TRBD2 | 14 | CASSHLAGGPEQYF | TGCGCCAGCAGCCATCTAGCGGGGGGGCCGGAGCAGTACTTC
TRBJ1-5 | . | TRBV19 | TRBD1 | 14 | CASSSGQGYQPQHF | TGTGCCAGTAGCTCCGGACAGGGATATCAGCCCCAGCATTTT
TRBJ1-4 | many | TRBV9 | . | 12 | CASSVDSQKLFF | TGTGCCAGCAGCGTAGACAGCCAAAAACTGTTTTTT
TRBJ2-3 | many | TRBV20-1 | TRBD1 | 17 | CSTLCRTGKISTDTQYF | TGCAGTACTTTATGCCGGACAGGTAAGATAAGCACAGATACGCAGTATTTT
TRBJ1-2 | . | TRBV25-1 | TRBD1 | 15 | CASSQNRGQGNGYTF | TGTGCCAGCAGCCAGAACAGGGGCCAGGGTAATGGCTACACCTTC
TRBJ1-5 | many | TRBV10-3 | TRBD1 | 15 | CATQKGTGNDQPQHF | TGTGCTACACAAAAGGGGACAGGGAACGACCAGCCCCAGCATTTT
TRBJ2-7 | . | TRBV9 | . | 13 | CASSVNGGREQYF | TGTGCCAGCAGCGTAAATGGGGGTCGCGAGCAGTACTTC
TRBJ1-1 | many | TRBV5-6 | . | 12 | CASRGLNTEAFF | TGTGCCAGCAGGGGGTTGAACACTGAAGCTTTCTTT
TRBJ1-3 | . | TRBV9 | TRBD1 | 15 | CASSFSGQHGNTIYF | TGTGCCAGCAGCTTCTCGGGACAGCATGGTAACACCATATATTTT
TRBJ2-5 | many | TRBV7-6 | TRBD1 | 16 | CASSLGGQGAEETQYF | TGTGCCAGCAGCTTAGGTGGACAGGGGGCTGAGGAGACCCAGTACTTC
TRBJ2-7 | many | TRBV25-1 | . | 16 | CASSQALFTSSYEQYF | TGTGCCAGCAGCCAAGCCCTCTTCACTAGCTCCTACGAGCAGTACTTC
TRBJ2-7 | . | TRBV19 | . | 16 | CARSPTDYHHKYEQYF | TGTGCCCGGTCCCCAACAGATTATCATCATAAATACGAGCAGTACTTC
TRBJ1-2 | few | TRBV10-3 | TRBD1 | 16 | CAISESQGAKKYGYTF | TGTGCCATCAGTGAGTCACAGGGGGCTAAGAAATATGGCTACACCTTC
TRBJ2-7 | . | TRBV2 | . | 11 | CASMKPYEQYF | TGTGCCAGTATGAAGCCCTACGAGCAGTACTTC
TRBJ2-1 | many | TRBV4-1 | TRBD2 | 15 | CASSSSGGEFGEQFF | TGCGCCAGCAGCTCTAGCGGGGGGGAATTCGGTGAGCAGTTCTTC
TRBJ1-3 | . | TRBV15 | TRBD1 | 15 | CATSRDQGAGNTIYF | TGTGCCACCAGCAGAGATCAGGGGGCGGGAAACACCATATATTTT
TRBJ1-5 | many | TRBV4-1 | . | 13 | CASSHGRGQPQHF | TGCGCCAGCAGCCACGGGAGAGGTCAGCCCCAGCATTTT
TRBJ2-7 | . | TRBV29-1 | TRBD2 | 11 | CSVVAGYEQYF | TGCAGCGTTGTAGCGGGCTACGAGCAGTACTTC
TRBJ2-2 | . | TRBV24-1 | TRBD1 | 19 | CATSDFTGGDLWNTGELFF | TGTGCCACCAGTGATTTCACAGGGGGCGATCTATGGAACACCGGGGAGCTGTTTTTT
TRBJ1-2 | . | TRBV15 | . | 15 | CATSRGGVGLGGYTF | TGTGCCACCAGCAGAGGGGGGGTAGGGCTCGGTGGCTACACCTTC
TRBJ2-3 | . | TRBV29-1 | TRBD2 | 15 | CSEGTSGGNTDTQYF | TGCAGCGAGGGGACTAGCGGGGGGAACACAGATACGCAGTATTTT
TRBJ2-1 | few | TRBV6-1 | . | 14 | CASARGNSYNEQFF | TGTGCCAGCGCTCGGGGGAATTCCTACAATGAGCAGTTCTTC
TRBJ1-2 | few | TRBV29-1 | . | 11 | CSVDGSYGYTF | TGCAGCGTTGATGGCAGCTATGGCTACACCTTC
TRBJ1-2 | once | TRBV10-3 | . | 14 | CAIREDSHFYGYTF | TGTGCCATCAGGGAGGACAGCCACTTCTATGGCTACACCTTC
TRBJ2-1 | . | TRBV25-1 | . | 15 | CASSLAGPKWGEQFF | TGTGCCAGCAGCTTAGCAGGACCCAAATGGGGTGAGCAGTTCTTC
TRBJ2-7 | few | TRBV20-1 | . | 12 | CGIGAEAYEQYF | TGCGGTATAGGGGCGGAAGCCTACGAGCAGTACTTC
TRBJ2-1 | . | TRBV10-3 | . | 11 | CAIKGRGEQFF | TGTGCCATCAAGGGCCGGGGGGAGCAGTTCTTC
TRBJ1-2 | . | TRBV29-1 | TRBD1 | 13 | CSVAGTEPYGYTF | TGCAGCGTCGCCGGGACAGAACCCTATGGCTACACCTTC
TRBJ2-2 | . | TRBV7-3 | . | 13 | CASSPFITGELFF | TGTGCCAGCAGCCCTTTTATCACCGGGGAGCTGTTTTTT
TRBJ2-2 | . | TRBV27 | . | 14 | CASSLSLNRGELFF | TGTGCCAGCAGTTTGTCTCTTAACCGCGGGGAGCTGTTTTTT
TRBJ2-1 | few | TRBV6-5 | . | 15 | CASSYSKSGYNEQFF | TGTGCCAGCAGTTACTCGAAATCGGGATACAATGAGCAGTTCTTC
TRBJ2-3 | many | TRBV20-1 | TRBD2 | 17 | CSARGTTTSVTTDTQYF | TGCAGTGCTAGAGGCACTACTACTAGCGTTACCACAGATACGCAGTATTTT
TRBJ2-2 | . | TRBV19 | . | 14 | CASSSQGSIGELFF | TGTGCCAGTAGTTCACAGGGCAGTATCGGTGAGCTGTTTTTT
TRBJ2-7 | . | TRBV25-1 | . | 13 | CASSHSGTYEQYF | TGTGCCAGCAGCCATTCAGGGACCTACGAGCAGTACTTC
TRBJ1-6 | . | TRBV24-1 | . | 15 | CATSDEGLSNSPLHF | TGTGCCACCAGTGACGAGGGACTTAGCAATTCACCCCTCCACTTT
TRBJ2-5 | many | TRBV5-6 | TRBD2 | 15 | CASSFGGAGGETQYF | TGTGCCAGCAGCTTTGGCGGAGCGGGGGGAGAGACCCAGTACTTC
TRBJ1-3 | many | TRBV6-1 | . | 18 | CASSGVGARGNSGNTIYF | TGTGCCAGCAGTGGTGTAGGGGCCCGAGGCAACTCTGGAAACACCATATATTTT
TRBJ2-2 | many | TRBV29-1 | . | 15 | CSVEDVGQNTGELFF | TGCAGCGTTGAAGATGTCGGACAGAACACCGGGGAGCTGTTTTTT
TRBJ1-1 | few | TRBV20-1 | . | 16 | CSARGAGRSGGTEAFF | TGCAGTGCTAGAGGAGCAGGGAGAAGTGGCGGCACTGAAGCTTTCTTT
TRBJ1-2 | . | TRBV2 | . | 14 | CASSPRLPNYGYTF | TGTGCCAGCAGCCCCCGCCTCCCTAACTATGGCTACACCTTC
TRBJ1-1 | . | TRBV2 | . | 12 | CASSAGHLEAFF | TGTGCCAGCAGTGCCGGACACCTTGAAGCTTTCTTT
TRBJ2-7 | . | TRBV15 | TRBD1 | 14 | CATSRQGAGYEQYF | TGTGCCACCAGCAGACAGGGGGCTGGGTACGAGCAGTACTTC
TRBJ1-5 | . | TRBV29-1 | . | 15 | CSVGWSGDSNQPQHF | TGCAGCGTTGGCTGGTCAGGCGATAGCAATCAGCCCCAGCATTTT